This T cell receptor beta chain is from a study of breast tumors, draining lymph nodes, adjacent tissues. Overall study findings and caveats: Luminal-like breast cancer showed significantly higher tumor–nontumor repertoire similarity than basal-like. Data only fit, rather than demonstrated, lymph node origin of most tumor T cells.

One entry per CDR3 protein results from TCRdb running MiXCR on the multiplex PCR reads. In the table there are some 150,000 distinct CDR3 sequences, about a fifth of which are singletons. Comments on this clonotype: Its antigen is not known. A much larger clonotype is one base distant, so this may be a read error.

The lymph nodes were axillary draining lymph nodes from breast cancer patients. The clonotype was recovered from a female donor with breast cancer. Some clones in this sample may be carry-over from other donors' samples. What was sequenced was axillary lymph node tissue.

The CDR3 bases are TGCGCCAGCAGCCAAGGTCTTGACACGCCGCATGGCAATCAGCCCCAGCATTTT. This codes for CASSQGLDTPHGNQPQHF. V is TRBV4-1 and J is TRBJ1-5; D is unclear. Trimming stripped 1 base from V and 2 bases from J, with 18 bases between. CDR3 length equals 18 residues. In germline, CDR1 is MGHRA, CDR2 YSYEKL.